Listed below are T cell receptor beta chains from one sample, sequenced in a study of identical twins. TCRdb used MiXCR to reprocess the 5' RACE reads, holding one entry per CDR3 protein. Of roughly 250,000 distinct CDR3 sequences listed, over 11% are singletons. Sequencing was done on a sample of memory (CD45RO+) T cells sorted from blood. These receptors were collected from a woman under 30 in good health. The CDR3 runs from the conserved cysteine through the conserved F or W. The order of the fields is V gene, CDR3 length, CDR3 protein.

TRBV7-9	12	CASSLRAAEQFF
TRBV29-1	14	CSVRLRVDSYEQYF
TRBV7-2	13	CASSLETQETQYF
TRBV7-3	14	CASSFGGPTGELFF
TRBV7-8	16	CASSLLSGISYNEQFF
TRBV21-1	12	CASSKAKDTQYF
TRBV15	15	CATSPRGSRYNEQFF
TRBV5-6	14	CASTRPNSSYGYTF
TRBV27	15	CASSLSRTRATEAFF
TRBV7-2	15	CASSFRLAGGGEQYF
TRBV6-5	14	CASSYSTGSDTQYF
TRBV5-1	11	CASSGEETQYF
TRBV19	13	CASTSGTPGRQFF
TRBV5-5	12	CASSLDGYEQYF
TRBV18	14	CASSPGTGGDEQFF
TRBV11-2	15	CASSIPGRTAYEQYF